The 21 T cell receptor beta chains presented below share a single source sample, sequenced in a study of blood T cell repertoires in COVID-19. Sequenced by immunoSEQ multiplex PCR; TCRdb stores in-frame clones only, minus some. Among under 250,000 clones listed, approximately 88% were seen once. The sequenced material came from peripheral blood. Every receptor here comes from a middle-aged man with acute or convalescent COVID-19.

This chain connects TRBV5-1 to TRBJ2-1; 8 bases are a match to TRBD2. CDR3 length: 16 residues. Germline CDR1 reads SGHRS; CDR2 reads YFSETQ. V trimming: 1 base; J trimming: 8 bases; junction bases outside the gene matches: 11. CDR3 nucleotide sequence: TGCGCCAGCAGCTTGAGGGGACTAGAGGTTGTGGATGAGCAGTTCTTC. The encoded protein is CASSLRGLEVVDEQFF.

The rearrangement joins TRBV12-3 or TRBV12-4 to TRBJ2-3; perhaps TRBD2 as D (5 bases). This CDR3 has 11 residues. The V end lost 6 bases, the J end lost 7 bases, and 8 bases lay between the germline ends. The CDR3 nucleotides read TGTGCCAGCAGCCCGGGGAATACGCAGTATTTT. Protein product: CASSPGNTQYF.

This clone has ten or more counts. The chain employs TRBV5-1 and TRBJ1-4; D not certain. Germline-derived CDR1 and CDR2 are SGHRS and YFSETQ. This CDR3 has 13 residues. Trimming cost V 5 bases and J 0 bases, with 5 bases left between them. The chain's CDR3 is CASRQPTNEKLFF. CDR3 in DNA: TGCGCCAGCAGACAACCAACTAATGAAAAACTGTTTTTT.

The chain joins TRBV10-3 to TRBJ2-5; 11 bases match TRBD2. This CDR3 contains 15 residues. Germline values: CDR1 ENHRY, CDR2 SYGVKD. Trimming took 4 bases from V and 2 from J; bases not matched to a gene: 3. CDR3 nucleotides: TGTGCCATCAGTGCCCGGACTAGCGGGCAAGAGACCCAGTACTTC. Translation gives CAISARTSGQETQYF.

The V and J genes are TRBV4-2 and TRBJ2-5, with 15 nucleotides matching TRBD2. Germline V gene sequence: CDR1 LGHNA, CDR2 YNFKEQ. CDR3 length: 19 residues. V lost 3 bases, J lost 5 bases, and 13 bases stayed unmatched. CDR3 protein: CASSQGFWTSGRARETQYF. Written as DNA, the CDR3 is TGTGCCAGCAGCCAGGGGTTTTGGACTAGCGGGAGGGCCCGGGAGACCCAGTACTTC.

The rearrangement uses TRBV3-1 (or the pseudogene TRBV3-2) and TRBJ2-5; D perhaps matches TRBD2 (6 bases). The V end was cut by 4 bases, the J end by 5 bases, with 11 bases between. The CDR3 loop spans 13 amino acids. Looked up from germline, CDR1 is LGHDT and CDR2 is YNNKEL (reference sequence). This CDR3 reads CASSPGVRETQYF. As DNA, the CDR3 is TGTGCCAGCAGCCCGGGGGTCCGGGAGACCCAGTACTTC.

The V and J genes are TRBV5-1 and TRBJ1-2; maybe TRBD1 (6 bases). The CDR3 covers 15 residues. Germline CDR1 is SGHRS and CDR2 is YFSETQ. V was pared by 4 bases and J by 1 base, with 14 bases between. CDR3: CASSVTGSINYGYTF. For the CDR3, the DNA is TGCGCCAGCAGCGTGACAGGATCAATTAACTATGGCTACACCTTC.

V and J are TRBV5-4 and TRBJ2-7; 14 nucleotides align to TRBD2. The CDR3 loop spans 17 amino acids. The ends lost 3 bases at V and 2 bases at J; junction bases unmatched: 7. Germline V gene sequence: CDR1 SGHNT, CDR2 YYREEE (reference sequence). The CDR3 loop is CASSSPGLAGATYEQYF. CDR3 coding DNA: TGTGCCAGCAGCTCACCGGGACTAGCGGGAGCAACCTACGAGCAGTACTTC.

This clone was observed a single time. The chain uses TRBV7-8 and TRBJ2-2; 8 nucleotides align to TRBD2. J was trimmed by 1 base and V by 7 bases; bases with no gene match: 2. Looked up from germline, CDR1 is SGHVS and CDR2 is FQNEAQ. This CDR3 is 14 amino acids long. The CDR3 region has the DNA TGTGCCAGCAAGACTAGCGAGAACACCGGGGAGCTGTTTTTT. This gives the protein CASKTSENTGELFF.

The rearrangement joins TRBV6-5 to TRBJ1-1, with TRBD1 as a possible D gene (5 bases). The V gene's germline CDR1 is MNHEY and CDR2 SVGAGI. V was clipped by 7 bases and J by 1 base, with 10 bases between them. The CDR3 has 13 residues. The CDR3 reads CASTIDRNTEAFF. CDR3 coding DNA: TGTGCCAGCACCATCGACAGGAACACTGAAGCTTTCTTT.

The chain carries TRBV6-2 or TRBV6-3 and TRBJ1-5, with 7 positions matching TRBD1. Germline trimming cut 2 bases from V and 4 bases from J; bases unmatched to any gene: 2. CDR1 and CDR2 from the germline V gene are MNHEY and SVGEGT. The CDR3 loop spans 14 amino acids. The CDR3 bases are TGTGCCAGCAGTTACGGGACAGAAAATCAGCCCCAGCATTTT. Its translation: CASSYGTENQPQHF.

The rearrangement links TRBV5-6 to TRBJ2-3; maybe TRBD2 (5 bases). Trimming left V 0 bases short and J 3 bases short, with 8 bases between. The germline gives CDR1 SGHDT, CDR2 YYEEEE. The CDR3 consists of 14 residues. CDR3 amino acids: CASSLARGTDTQYF. For the CDR3, the DNA is TGTGCCAGCAGCTTGGCCCGGGGTACAGATACGCAGTATTTT.

V usage is TRBV3-1 (or the pseudogene TRBV3-2) and J usage is TRBJ1-1; no clear D. CDR1 and CDR2 (germline): LGHDT, YNNKEL (reference sequence). The CDR3 is made up of 14 amino acids. V was shortened by 0 bases and J by 8 bases, with 13 bases between the two germline ends. For the CDR3, the DNA is TGTGCCAGCAGCCAAGAAGGGTTTGGGAGGGAAGCTTTCTTT. Protein sequence: CASSQEGFGREAFF.

The genes are TRBV25-1 and TRBJ1-3; D may be TRBD1 (5 bases). The CDR3 spans 14 residues. Germline values: CDR1 MGHDK, CDR2 SYGVNS. Between the trimmed V and J ends, which lost 3 bases and 7 bases, there was a span of 13 bases. The CDR3 DNA reads TGTGCCAGCAGTGATTTTTCACAGGAGAACACCATATATTTT. This translates into CASSDFSQENTIYF.

J is TRBJ1-2 and V is TRBV3-1 (or the pseudogene TRBV3-2); D perhaps matches TRBD1 (5 bases). The CDR3 loop spans 14 amino acids. CDR1 and CDR2 (germline): LGHDT, YNNKEL (reference sequence). V was shortened by 2 bases and J by 4 bases, with 11 bases between the two germline ends. CDR3 protein: CASSQFRDSYGYTF. Written as DNA, the CDR3 is TGTGCCAGCAGCCAATTCAGAGACAGCTATGGCTACACCTTC.

The chain uses TRBV9 and TRBJ2-5, with 9 bases aligning to TRBD2. V was pared by 5 bases and J by 4 bases, with 9 bases of the junction left unmatched. The length of the CDR3 is 15 residues. Germline CDR1 and CDR2: SGDLS and YYNGEE. CDR3 DNA sequence: TGTGCCAGCAGTCGATTAGCGGGAGTATCAGAGACCCAGTACTTC. This sequence encodes CASSRLAGVSETQYF.

V and J are TRBV18 and TRBJ2-7, with a weak D call TRBD1 (5 bases). V was cut by 2 bases and J by 1 base, with 12 bases left in between. Germline V gene data show CDR1 as KGHSH and CDR2 as LQKENI. The CDR3 runs 15 residues. The CDR3 region is CASSPVQGTSYEQYF. The CDR3 region has the DNA TGTGCCAGCTCACCAGTCCAGGGTACTTCCTACGAGCAGTACTTC.

The chain recombines TRBV6-5 with TRBJ2-7, with 10 nucleotides matching TRBD1. Germline CDR1 MNHEY, CDR2 SVGAGI. The CDR3 has 14 residues. After removal of 6 bases from V and 4 bases from J, the junction contained 6 bases not matched to a gene. The CDR3 DNA sequence: TGTGCCAGCAGGCAGGACAGGGGGAGTTACGAGCAGTACTTC. It is translated as CASRQDRGSYEQYF.

Concerning this clone itself: The sample contains more than one DNA sequence encoding this CDR3. The chain joins TRBV5-5 to TRBJ1-3; D is perhaps TRBD1 (5 bases). Germline V gene lookup returns CDR1 SGHKS and CDR2 YYEKEE (reference sequence). CDR3 size: 18 residues. Between the trimmed V and J ends, which lost 3 bases and 0 bases, there was a span of 19 bases. The CDR3 DNA reads TGTGCCAGCAGCTCTCTTCTAGGGGTTATCTCCTCTGGAAACACCATATATTTT. Encoded protein: CASSSLLGVISSGNTIYF.

This chain links TRBV6-5 with TRBJ2-5; 9 bases map to TRBD1. In germline, CDR1 is MNHEY, CDR2 SVGAGI. This CDR3 is 13 amino acids long. The V segment lost 7 bases and the J segment 5 bases; nucleotides outside the gene matches: 5. The CDR3 here is CASNRQGGETQYF. CDR3 nucleotide sequence: TGTGCCAGCAACCGACAGGGGGGTGAGACCCAGTACTTC.

This rearrangement joins TRBV5-4 to TRBJ2-1; 9 nucleotides align to TRBD1. CDR3 length: 16 amino acids. V lost 2 bases, J lost 9 bases, and 12 bases stayed unmatched. Germline CDR1 SGHNT, CDR2 YYREEE (reference sequence). CDR3 nucleotides: TGTGCCAGCAGCTTCCGGGACAGGGTAGTGGGGGGTGAGCAGTTCTTC. Translation gives CASSFRDRVVGGEQFF.